The rows below give T cell receptor beta chains drawn from one sample of a study of blood T cell repertoires in COVID-19. Sequencing was performed with immunoSEQ multiplex PCR; in TCRdb, only in-frame clones are kept and a portion is missing. Of some 360,000 clones detected, 88% appear once; the ten largest clones hold over 0.9%. The specimen was PBMCs or T cells enriched from blood (not recorded which). Receptor source: a woman younger than 45 who had been exposed to COVID-19. The CDR3 runs from the conserved cysteine through the conserved F or W. Each record gives: D gene, clone size, J gene, V gene, CDR3 DNA, CDR3 protein. The D gene is left open where the match is weak. The listing skips clone size in some rows; elsewhere it reads once, few, many or a size class.

NA NA TRBJ1-3 TRBV18 TGTGCCAGCTCAAACCGGGTCACCAATAAGGGGTCTTCAGGAAACACCATATATTTT CASSNRVTNKGSSGNTIYF
TRBD2 NA TRBJ2-7 TRBV6-5 TGTGCCAGCAGTTACCCAAGTAGCGGGAGGGATTACGAGCAGTACTTC CASSYPSSGRDYEQYF
NA NA TRBJ2-1 TRBV27 TGTGCCAGCACCTATGGACACCCAACCTACAATGAGCAGTTCTTC CASTYGHPTYNEQFF
TRBD2 NA TRBJ2-3 TRBV4-2 TGTGCCAGCAGGCCCGCGGGAGATAGCACAGATACGCAGTATTTT CASRPAGDSTDTQYF
NA NA TRBJ2-1 TRBV6-5 TGTGCCAGCAGTTACTCGATCCGGGTCAATGAGCAGTTCTTC CASSYSIRVNEQFF
TRBD1 NA TRBJ1-1 TRBV29-1 TGCAGCGTTACGGGACAGGGGATAGGGAACACTGAAGCTTTCTTT CSVTGQGIGNTEAFF
NA once TRBJ1-2 TRBV12-3/TRBV12-4 TGTGCCAGCAGTTTGCGGGGCATTCAGGGCTACACCTTC CASSLRGIQGYTF
TRBD1 NA TRBJ2-5 TRBV5-1 TGCGCCAGCAGCTTGGGGGACAGGATTGCCCAAGAGACCCAGTACTTC CASSLGDRIAQETQYF
NA NA TRBJ2-1 TRBV7-9 TGTGCCAGCAGCTTTGGGGGAGGACCTTACAATGAGCAGTTCTTC CASSFGGGPYNEQFF
NA few TRBJ1-1 TRBV11-1 TGTGCCAGCAGCTTATTCCGACAGATAAACACTGAAGCTTTCTTT CASSLFRQINTEAFF
TRBD2 NA TRBJ2-5 TRBV28 TGTGCCAGCAGCTATCCTCCACTAGCGGATGACCAAGAGACCCAGTACTTC CASSYPPLADDQETQYF
TRBD2 NA TRBJ2-1 TRBV27 TGTGCCAGCAGTTCGCCCCGACTAGCGGGAGGGCCCTTGAGCTACAATGAGCAGTTCTTC CASSSPRLAGGPLSYNEQFF
NA NA TRBJ1-5 TRBV6-5 TGTGCCAGCAGTTATGATGGCTATCAGCCCCAGCATTTT CASSYDGYQPQHF
TRBD2 few TRBJ2-3 TRBV5-1 TGCGCCAGCAGCCTGACAACTAGCGGAGTCACAGATACGCAGTATTTT CASSLTTSGVTDTQYF
NA NA TRBJ2-2 TRBV28 TGTGCCAGCAGTTTAGTACAGCTACACACCGGGGAGCTGTTTTTT CASSLVQLHTGELFF
NA NA TRBJ1-3 TRBV7-3 TGTGCCAGCAGCGAACAGGGAGGAAACACCATATATTTT CASSEQGGNTIYF
NA once TRBJ2-5 TRBV19 TGTGCCAGTACCCAGGGGCAACAAGAGACCCAGTACTTC CASTQGQQETQYF
NA NA TRBJ1-2 TRBV7-9 TGTGCCAGCAGCTTAGTGAGGAGTCTTTACACCTTC CASSLVRSLYTF
TRBD2 NA TRBJ2-7 TRBV7-7 TGTGCTAGCAGCTCGCGAACCACAATCCGGACTAGCACCTACGAGCAGTACTTC CASSSRTTIRTSTYEQYF
NA NA TRBJ2-2 TRBV30 TGTGCCTGGAGTGGGGTGGGGGCTGACACCGGGGAGCTGTTTTTT CAWSGVGADTGELFF
NA few TRBJ2-7 TRBV19 TGTGCCAGCGGGACAACCTACGAGCAGTACTTC CASGTTYEQYF
NA NA TRBJ1-1 TRBV7-9 TGTGCCAGCAGCTTATTGGGAGGGGACACTGAAGCTTTCTTT CASSLLGGDTEAFF
TRBD2 NA TRBJ2-1 TRBV19 TGTGCCAGTAGTACCGGGACTAGCGTCGACAATGAGCAGTTCTTC CASSTGTSVDNEQFF
NA NA TRBJ2-5 TRBV9 TGTGCCAGCAGCGTCTCCGGGAGCACCCAAGAGACCCAGTACTTC CASSVSGSTQETQYF
NA NA TRBJ1-1 TRBV6-5 TGTGCCAGCAGTTACTATGGGGGCGCTGGGAACACTGAAGCTTTCTTT CASSYYGGAGNTEAFF
TRBD1 NA TRBJ1-5 TRBV6-5 TGTGCCAGCAGCCGCAGGGGACAGGGGGCTTCGCCCCAGCATTTT CASSRRGQGASPQHF
NA NA TRBJ1-3 TRBV3-1/TRBV3-2 TGTGCCAGCAGCCCCCCAGGGGCAAACACCATATATTTT CASSPPGANTIYF
NA NA TRBJ2-5 TRBV2 TGTGCCAGCAGTAGTGCACATTTAATCGCGGGAGAGACCCAGTACTTC CASSSAHLIAGETQYF
TRBD1 few TRBJ1-1 TRBV10-3 TGTGCCATCAGCTCGACAGGGGAGGACACTGAAGCTTTCTTT CAISSTGEDTEAFF
TRBD1 NA TRBJ2-3 TRBV28 TGTGCCAGCAGCTTAACAGGGGCAACGCAGTATTTT CASSLTGATQYF
NA NA TRBJ1-2 TRBV6-5 TGTGCCAGCAGCTCCGGGGGGGGCGACTATGGCTACACCTTC CASSSGGGDYGYTF
TRBD1 NA TRBJ2-1 TRBV13 TGTGCCAGCAGAAGAACCGGGACAGGGAACAACAATGAGCAGTTCTTC CASRRTGTGNNNEQFF